The T cell receptor (beta chain) described here comes from a study of cytomegalovirus exposure and HLA in healthy donors. Background on the study: Early release data held approximately 81 million unique TCRs from HLA-typed donors.

In the PCR, 60 Vbeta and 13 Jbeta primers were used. Profiled with immunoSEQ multiplex PCR; TCRdb holds only in-frame clones, not every one. The sample has around 160,000 clones; approximately 85% are singletons. A remark on this clone: The antigen remains unidentified.

General study findings and limits: In most subjects, TCR beta sequences reportedly gave accurate predictions of HLA-A and HLA-B alleles. Rare TCR sequences dominated, though some public TCRs recurred in many donors.

The specimen was PBMCs. The receptor's source is a man aged 18 to 30 in good health and CMV-seropositive.

The CDR3 reads CASSRGQDYNEQFF. The CDR3, as DNA: TGTGCCAGCAGCCGGGGACAGGACTACAATGAGCAGTTCTTC. This chain connects TRBV7-3 to TRBJ2-1; 8 bases match TRBD1. This CDR3 spans 14 amino acids. The germline gives CDR1 SGHTA, CDR2 FQGTGA. With 5 bases clipped from V and 3 bases from J, the junction kept 3 bases outside the gene matches.